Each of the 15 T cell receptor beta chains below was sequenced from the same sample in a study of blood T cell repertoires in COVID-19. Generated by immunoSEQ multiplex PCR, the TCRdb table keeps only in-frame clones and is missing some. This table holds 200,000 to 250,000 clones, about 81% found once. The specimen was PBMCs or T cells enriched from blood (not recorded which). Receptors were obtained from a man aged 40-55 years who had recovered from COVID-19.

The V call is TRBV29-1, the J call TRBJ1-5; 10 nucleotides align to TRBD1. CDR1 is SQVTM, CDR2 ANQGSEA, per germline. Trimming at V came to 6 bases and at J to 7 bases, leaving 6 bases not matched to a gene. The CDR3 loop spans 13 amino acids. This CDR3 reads CSVGTGAGQPQHF. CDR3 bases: TGCAGCGTCGGGACAGGGGCCGGCCAGCCCCAGCATTTT.

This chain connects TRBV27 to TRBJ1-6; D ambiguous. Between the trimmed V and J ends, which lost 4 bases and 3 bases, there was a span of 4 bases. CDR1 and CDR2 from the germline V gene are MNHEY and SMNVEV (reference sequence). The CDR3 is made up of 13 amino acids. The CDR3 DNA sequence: TGTGCCAGCAGTTCCGTCTATAATTCACCCCTCCACTTT. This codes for CASSSVYNSPLHF.

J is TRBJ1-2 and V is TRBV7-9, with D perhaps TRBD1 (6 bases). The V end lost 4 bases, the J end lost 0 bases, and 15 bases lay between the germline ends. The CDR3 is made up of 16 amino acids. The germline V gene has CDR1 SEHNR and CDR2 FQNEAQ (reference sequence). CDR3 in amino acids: CASSSLGGAANYGYTF. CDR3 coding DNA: TGTGCCAGCAGCTCCCTAGGGGGGGCGGCTAACTATGGCTACACCTTC.

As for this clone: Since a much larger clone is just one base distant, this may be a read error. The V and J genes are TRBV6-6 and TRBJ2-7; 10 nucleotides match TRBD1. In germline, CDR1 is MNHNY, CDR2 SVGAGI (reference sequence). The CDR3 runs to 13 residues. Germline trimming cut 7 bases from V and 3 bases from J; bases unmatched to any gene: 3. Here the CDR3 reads CASTRTGGYEQYF. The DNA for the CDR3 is TGTGCCAGCACCAGGACAGGGGGCTACGAGCAGTACTTC.

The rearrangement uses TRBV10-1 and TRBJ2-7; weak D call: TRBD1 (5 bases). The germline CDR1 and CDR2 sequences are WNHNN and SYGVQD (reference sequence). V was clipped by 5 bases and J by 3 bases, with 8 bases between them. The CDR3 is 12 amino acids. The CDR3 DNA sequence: TGCGCCAGCAGTCAGGGCTTCTACGAGCAGTACTTC. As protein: CASSQGFYEQYF.

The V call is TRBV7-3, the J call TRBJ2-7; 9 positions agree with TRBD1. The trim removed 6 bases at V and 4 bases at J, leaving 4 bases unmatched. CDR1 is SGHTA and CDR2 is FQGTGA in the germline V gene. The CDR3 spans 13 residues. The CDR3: CASSLQGAYEQYF. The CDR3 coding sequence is TGTGCCAGCAGTTTACAGGGGGCTTACGAGCAGTACTTC.

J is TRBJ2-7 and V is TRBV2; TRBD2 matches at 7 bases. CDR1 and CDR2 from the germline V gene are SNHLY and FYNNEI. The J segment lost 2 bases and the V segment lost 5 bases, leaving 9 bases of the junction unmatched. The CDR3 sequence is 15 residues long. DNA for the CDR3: TGTGCCAGCAGTCTAAGCGGGGAACGTCCCTACGAGCAGTACTTC. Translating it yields CASSLSGERPYEQYF.

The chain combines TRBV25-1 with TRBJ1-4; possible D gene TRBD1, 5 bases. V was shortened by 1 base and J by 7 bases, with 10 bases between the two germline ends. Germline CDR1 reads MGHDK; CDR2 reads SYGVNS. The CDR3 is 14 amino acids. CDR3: CASSEWGDGEKLFF. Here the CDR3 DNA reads TGTGCCAGCAGTGAATGGGGGGACGGTGAAAAACTGTTTTTT.

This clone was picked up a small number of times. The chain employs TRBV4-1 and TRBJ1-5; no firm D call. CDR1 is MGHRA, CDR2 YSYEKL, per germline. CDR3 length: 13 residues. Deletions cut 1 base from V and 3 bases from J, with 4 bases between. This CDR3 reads CASSQGDNQPQHF. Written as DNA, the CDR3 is TGCGCCAGCAGCCAAGGAGACAATCAGCCCCAGCATTTT.

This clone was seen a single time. The CDR3 DNA is TGCAGCGTTGAAGATCTAAGAGCGGGGGCTTACAATGAGCAGTTCTTC. Protein: CSVEDLRAGAYNEQFF. The V gene is TRBV29-1, the J gene TRBJ2-1, with 8 bases identical to TRBD2. Germline V gene data show CDR1 as SQVTM and CDR2 as ANQGSEA. The trim removed 0 bases at V and 4 bases at J, leaving 8 bases unmatched. The CDR3 has 16 amino acids.

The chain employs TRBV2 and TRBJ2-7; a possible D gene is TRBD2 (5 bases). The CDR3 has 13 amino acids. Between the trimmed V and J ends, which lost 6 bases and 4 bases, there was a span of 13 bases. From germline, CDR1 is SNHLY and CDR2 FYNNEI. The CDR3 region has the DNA TGTGCCAGCAGCCCAAACGGGGTGTACGAGCAGTACTTC. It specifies CASSPNGVYEQYF.

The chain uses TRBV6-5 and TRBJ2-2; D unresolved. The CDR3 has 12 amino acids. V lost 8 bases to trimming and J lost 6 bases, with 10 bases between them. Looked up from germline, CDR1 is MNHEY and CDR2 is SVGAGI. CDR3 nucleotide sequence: TGTGCCAGCCCCCTCCCCGCCGGGGAGCTGTTTTTT. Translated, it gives CASPLPAGELFF.

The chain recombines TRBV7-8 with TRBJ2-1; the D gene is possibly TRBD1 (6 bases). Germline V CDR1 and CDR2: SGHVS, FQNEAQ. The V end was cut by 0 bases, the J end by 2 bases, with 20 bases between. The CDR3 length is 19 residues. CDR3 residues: CASSLAPRTDRPPYNEQFF. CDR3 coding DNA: TGTGCCAGCAGCTTAGCCCCCCGGACAGACAGGCCCCCCTACAATGAGCAGTTCTTC.

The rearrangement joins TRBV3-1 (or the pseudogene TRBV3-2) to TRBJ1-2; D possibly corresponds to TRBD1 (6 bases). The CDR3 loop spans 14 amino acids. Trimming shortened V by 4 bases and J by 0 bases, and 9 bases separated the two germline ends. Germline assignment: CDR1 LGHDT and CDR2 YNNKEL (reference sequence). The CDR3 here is CASSPSGANYGYTF. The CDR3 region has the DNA TGTGCCAGCAGCCCCTCAGGGGCTAACTATGGCTACACCTTC.

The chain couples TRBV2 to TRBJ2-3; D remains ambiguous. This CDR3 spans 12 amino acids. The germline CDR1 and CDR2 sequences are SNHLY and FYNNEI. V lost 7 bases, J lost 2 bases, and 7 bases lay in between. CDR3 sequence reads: CASIGLTDTQYF. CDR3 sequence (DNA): TGTGCCAGCATCGGTCTCACAGATACGCAGTATTTT.